The 24 T cell receptor beta chains below come from one sample, sequenced in a study of blood T cell repertoires in COVID-19. Data came from immunoSEQ multiplex PCR; TCRdb stores just in-frame clones and leaves some out. This table holds tens of thousands of clones, approximately 87% found once. What was sequenced was peripheral blood. These receptors all come from a woman in her 70s with acute or convalescent COVID-19.

The gene calls are TRBV6-4 and TRBJ2-1; 12 positions match TRBD2. The CDR3 is 15 amino acids. V lost 4 bases and J lost 7; bases outside the gene matches: 5. Germline V gives CDR1 MRHNA, CDR2 SNTAGT. CDR3 loop: CASSVDTSGRNEQFF. CDR3 coding DNA: TGTGCCAGCAGTGTGGATACTAGCGGGAGGAATGAGCAGTTCTTC.

J is TRBJ1-1 and V is TRBV10-1, with D tentatively TRBD1 (6 bases). Trimming stripped 7 bases from V and 1 base from J, with 10 bases between. Looked up from germline, CDR1 is WNHNN and CDR2 is SYGVQD (reference sequence). The CDR3 extends over 13 amino acids. The DNA for the CDR3 is TGCGCCAGCAACAGGGTTCCGAACACTGAAGCTTTCTTT. Amino acids: CASNRVPNTEAFF.

This chain uses TRBV11-2 with TRBJ2-1; TRBD2 agrees at 14 bases. The germline V gene has CDR1 SGHAT and CDR2 FQNNGV. The CDR3 runs 17 residues. J was trimmed by 6 bases and V by 2 bases; bases with no gene match: 6. DNA of the CDR3: TGTGCCAGCAGCTTAAGCAGACTAGCGGGGGGGAGCAATGAGCAGTTCTTC. Protein sequence: CASSLSRLAGGSNEQFF.

The genes are TRBV11-2 and TRBJ1-2, with TRBD1 matching 11 bases. The CDR3 consists of 16 residues. The V gene end was trimmed by 0 bases and the J gene end by 6 bases; junction bases not matched to a gene: 6. The V gene's germline CDR1 is SGHAT and CDR2 FQNNGV. The chain's CDR3 is CASSLDSLDRGHGYTF. The DNA for the CDR3 is TGTGCCAGCAGCTTAGATTCCTTGGACAGGGGGCATGGCTACACCTTC.

The rearrangement links TRBV23-1 to TRBJ2-7; D perhaps matches TRBD2 (5 bases). TRBV23-1 is annotated as an ORF whose role is uncertain. Trimming pared 2 bases from V and 4 bases from J, leaving 9 bases between. The CDR3 sequence is 13 residues long. In nucleotides, the CDR3 is TGCGCCAGCAGTCAACCGCGGAGGTACGAGCAGTACGTC. It is translated as CASSQPRRYEQYV.

The chain couples TRBV6-5 to TRBJ2-7, with D possibly TRBD1 on 5 matching bases. The CDR3 sequence is 11 residues long. Trimming pared 6 bases from V and 10 bases from J, leaving 13 bases between. Germline loops: CDR1 MNHEY, CDR2 SVGAGI. CDR3: CASRNMGHQYV. The DNA of the CDR3 is TGTGCCAGCAGGAATATGGGGCACCAGTACGTC.

This chain joins TRBV23-1 and TRBJ1-1; tentatively, D is TRBD1 (5 bases). TRBV23-1 is designated an ORF whose function remains uncertain. The CDR3 is 15 amino acids. Trimming cost V 8 bases and J 4 bases, with 20 bases left between them. CDR3 loop: CASLAGALWGTEAFF. CDR3 sequence (DNA): TGCGCCAGCCTCGCTGGGGCCCTATGGGGCACTGAAGCTTTCTTT.

The genes are TRBV18 and TRBJ2-5; D gene unclear. The germline V gene has CDR1 KGHSH and CDR2 LQKENI. Deletions cut 6 bases from V and 3 bases from J, with 5 bases between. The CDR3 has 11 amino acids. CDR3 protein: CASSLKETQYF. The CDR3 coding sequence is TGTGCCAGCTCCCTAAAAGAGACCCAGTACTTC.

This clone was recorded a few times. This chain links TRBV6-6 with TRBJ2-5; weak D call: TRBD2 (5 bases). CDR1 and CDR2 (germline): MNHNY, SVGAGI (reference sequence). The CDR3 is 15 amino acids. V dropped 0 bases and J dropped 5 bases, with 13 bases sitting between them. CDR3 sequence reads: CASSYSEATGETQYF. CDR3 coding DNA: TGTGCCAGCAGTTACTCCGAAGCCACGGGGGAGACCCAGTACTTC.

The V and J genes are TRBV27 and TRBJ2-5; D possibly corresponds to TRBD1 (6 bases). Between the trimmed V and J ends, which lost 5 bases and 3 bases, there was a span of 16 bases. The CDR3 is 15 residues long. From germline, CDR1 is MNHEY and CDR2 SMNVEV (reference sequence). The CDR3 protein is CASSARWTAEETQYF. The CDR3, as DNA: TGTGCCAGCAGTGCCCGGTGGACAGCTGAAGAGACCCAGTACTTC.

V gene TRBV4-1 combines with J gene TRBJ2-1, with TRBD2 matching 13 bases. The CDR3 is 16 amino acids. The V gene end was trimmed by 4 bases and the J gene end by 6 bases; junction bases not matched to a gene: 6. Germline V gene sequence: CDR1 MGHRA, CDR2 YSYEKL. CDR3 region: CASSPAGLAGTNEQFF. The CDR3 nucleotides are TGCGCCAGCAGCCCAGCGGGACTAGCGGGGACCAATGAGCAGTTCTTC.

V and J are TRBV24-1 and TRBJ1-2, with unresolved D. This CDR3 has 14 amino acids. Germline assignment: CDR1 KGHDR and CDR2 SFDVKD. The V end lost 7 bases, the J end lost 7 bases, and 18 bases lay between the germline ends. DNA for the CDR3: TGTGCCACCAGAATCTTAGCGGAACGCCCTGGCTACACCTTC. Its protein product is CATRILAERPGYTF.

The V call is TRBV24-1, the J call TRBJ1-2, with 12 bases matching TRBD1. The CDR3 loop spans 12 amino acids. With V trimmed by 10 bases and J by 7 bases, 3 bases remained unmatched. CDR1 and CDR2 (germline): KGHDR, SFDVKD. The CDR3 DNA reads as TGTGCCACGGGACAGGGGGCGGGTGGCTACACCTTC. The encoded protein is CATGQGAGGYTF.

The rearrangement joins TRBV5-1 to TRBJ1-5; the match to TRBD1 covers 8 bases. The J segment lost 6 bases and the V segment lost 0 bases, leaving 5 bases of the junction unmatched. CDR3 length: 15 amino acids. Germline CDR1 and CDR2: SGHRS and YFSETQ. CDR3 protein: CASSLGGTGSQPQHF. In DNA form, the CDR3 reads TGCGCCAGCAGCTTGGGTGGGACAGGTAGTCAGCCCCAGCATTTT.

The chain joins TRBV5-5 to TRBJ2-5, with 11 bases matching TRBD1. CDR1 is SGHKS, CDR2 YYEKEE, per germline (reference sequence). J lost 12 bases, V lost 7 bases, and 8 bases had no gene match. The CDR3 runs 12 residues. This chain's CDR3 is CASRDRGAPEYF. The CDR3 region has the DNA TGTGCCAGCCGGGACAGGGGGGCCCCTGAGTACTTC.

Only a few counts were recorded for this clone. The chain couples TRBV20-1 to TRBJ1-1; a possible D gene is TRBD1 (6 bases). Germline V gene data show CDR1 as DFQATT and CDR2 as SNEGSKA (reference sequence). V was pared by 5 bases and J by 10 bases, with 14 bases between. The CDR3 runs to 11 residues. CDR3 region: CSAAQQGSAFF. The CDR3 nucleotides read TGCAGTGCTGCCCAACAGGGTTCAGCTTTCTTT.

The rearrangement uses TRBV28 and TRBJ1-1; 9 nucleotides agree with TRBD1. The junction had 8 bases not matched to a gene; V was cut back by 5 bases and J by 7 bases. This CDR3 spans 14 amino acids. Germline assignment: CDR1 MDHEN and CDR2 SYDVKM. The CDR3 loop is CASSAAQGANEAFF. The DNA of the CDR3 is TGTGCCAGCAGTGCCGCACAGGGGGCGAATGAAGCTTTCTTT.

The rearrangement uses TRBV27 and TRBJ2-7, with 10 bases lining up with TRBD1. The CDR3 runs 13 residues. Losses at the gene ends were 3 bases for V and 11 bases for J; bases not matched to a gene: 7. Looked up from germline, CDR1 is MNHEY and CDR2 is SMNVEV (reference sequence). For the CDR3, the DNA is TGTGCCAGCAGTTTGTTGGACAGGGGGAATAAGTACGTC. Its protein is CASSLLDRGNKYV.

CDR3 sequence (DNA): TGTGCCAGTAGTATTAAGACACTCACCTCTAGCAATCAGCCCCAGCATTTT. Protein: CASSIKTLTSSNQPQHF. J is TRBJ1-5 and V is TRBV19; D unclear. The germline V gene has CDR1 LNHDA and CDR2 SQIVND (reference sequence). The CDR3 has 17 amino acids. V lost 3 bases to trimming and J lost 0 bases, with 15 bases between them.

The chain is built from TRBV27 and TRBJ2-2; 11 positions agree with TRBD2. This CDR3 region has 16 residues. The junction had 4 bases not matched to a gene; V was cut back by 5 bases and J by 2 bases. Per germline, CDR1 MNHEY and CDR2 SMNVEV (reference sequence). The CDR3 sequence: CASSILAGDNTGELFF. The CDR3 nucleotides read TGTGCCAGCAGTATACTAGCGGGGGACAACACCGGGGAGCTGTTTTTT.

The J gene is TRBJ2-5, the V gene TRBV3-1 (or the pseudogene TRBV3-2); 8 nucleotides match TRBD2. The CDR3 length is 15 residues. Germline CDR1 and CDR2: LGHDT and YNNKEL (reference sequence). The J segment lost 5 bases and the V segment lost 4 bases, leaving 9 bases of the junction unmatched. The CDR3 bases are TGTGCCAGCAGCCTCGGCCGGGGGGGGGCCGAGACCCAGTACTTC. Its protein is CASSLGRGGAETQYF.

This chain uses TRBV15 with TRBJ2-7, with D unresolved. Germline assignment: CDR1 LNHNV and CDR2 YYDKDF (reference sequence). The V and J ends lost 1 base and 4 bases respectively, with 17 bases between them. The CDR3 sequence is 16 residues long. For the CDR3, the DNA is TGTGCCACCAGCAGAGGGGCAGGTCTGAAATCTTACGAGCAGTACGTC. Its translation: CATSRGAGLKSYEQYV.

J is TRBJ1-2 and V is TRBV12-3 or TRBV12-4; no definite D call. V lost 7 bases and J 4 bases, leaving 7 bases between the germline ends. The CDR3 runs 11 residues. This CDR3 is CASTSSYGYTF. Here the CDR3 DNA reads TGTGCCAGCACTAGCTCCTATGGCTACACCTTC.

The rearrangement joins TRBV28 to TRBJ1-5, with TRBD1 matching over 7 bases. Trimming took 5 bases from V and 2 from J; bases not matched to a gene: 6. The CDR3 has 15 residues. CDR1 is MDHEN, CDR2 SYDVKM, per germline. CDR3 nucleotide sequence: TGTGCCAGCAGTCCCGCGGGACAGCGCAATCAGCCCCAGCATTTT. The encoded protein is CASSPAGQRNQPQHF.